This T cell receptor beta chain is drawn from a study of blood T cell repertoires in COVID-19. On the study more broadly: Samples representing acute and convalescent COVID-19 were sourced from the United States, Italy and Spain.

Original processing methods: Quantification of nucleated cells was approximated via reference gene primer amplification. Some clones are missing from TCRdb's copy, which holds only in-frame ones; the method was immunoSEQ multiplex PCR. The DNA was the basis for D and trimming; V, J and clone size are from that table. This table holds roughly 230,000 clones, roughly 85% found once. Ages ranged from about 18 to 89 years, with residence in 24 US areas. Participants were placed into cohorts based on the clinical history they reported. This CDR3 region has 15 residues. With 4 bases removed from V and 8 bases from J, the gap between germline ends came to 20 bases. CDR1 and CDR2 (germline): LGHDT, YNNKEL (reference sequence).

Sequenced material: PBMCs or T cells enriched from blood (not recorded which). The receptor comes from a woman aged 50 to 60 who had been exposed to COVID-19. This rearrangement joins TRBV3-1 (or the pseudogene TRBV3-2) to TRBJ1-2; D is ambiguous. The CDR3 DNA follows: TGTGCCAGCAGCCTACTTTCATCAGGCTTAAGCGGCTACACCTTC. Its translation is CASSLLSSGLSGYTF.